A single sample gave rise to the 16 T cell receptor beta chains below, sequenced in a study of T cell responses to AZD1222 COVID-19 vaccine. The assay was immunoSEQ multiplex PCR, and TCRdb's table has in-frame clones only and misses some. The profile shows fewer than 250,000 clones, 85% to 95% of them singletons. Sequences were derived from peripheral blood, sampled on day 0 of AZD1222 vaccination. These TCRs come from an adult in good health.

The rearrangement joins TRBV9 to TRBJ2-7; TRBD1 aligns across 11 bases. J was trimmed by 5 bases and V by 2 bases; bases with no gene match: 9. The CDR3 consists of 16 residues. From germline, CDR1 is SGDLS and CDR2 YYNGEE. CDR3 nucleotides: TGTGCCAGCAGCGTTGGCCTGGGACAGGGGGTCAACGAGCAGTACTTC. Protein product: CASSVGLGQGVNEQYF. Drawing the rest from reference TRBV9 and TRBJ2-7, the complete variable domain is DSGVTQTPKHLITATGQRVTLRCSPRSGDLSVYWYQQSLDQGLQFLIQYYNGEERAKGNILERFSAQQFPDLHSELNLSSLELGDSALYFCASSVGLGQGVNEQYFGPGTRLTVT.

The chain is built from TRBV5-1 and TRBJ1-1; D not resolved. Germline V gives CDR1 SGHRS, CDR2 YFSETQ. The length of the CDR3 is 14 residues. V gave up 1 base and J gave up 1 base, with 8 bases separating them. The CDR3 loop is CASSLQSGNTEAFF. The CDR3 coding sequence is TGCGCCAGCAGCTTGCAGTCAGGGAACACTGAAGCTTTCTTT.

The V gene is TRBV11-2, the J gene TRBJ1-5; no definite D call. The CDR3 runs to 13 residues. The germline V gene encodes CDR1 SGHAT and CDR2 FQNNGV. V shed 1 base and J shed 7 bases, with 8 bases lying between them. CDR3 sequence reads: CASSLVQHQPQHF. In DNA form, the CDR3 reads TGTGCCAGCAGCTTAGTGCAGCACCAGCCCCAGCATTTT.

The table lists this clone with a few counts. The chain carries TRBV5-5 and TRBJ1-3; D uncertain. The germline V gene encodes CDR1 SGHKS and CDR2 YYEKEE (reference sequence). The germline V and J ends were trimmed by 0 bases and 0 bases, with 7 bases remaining between them. CDR3 length equals 15 residues. Here the CDR3 DNA reads TGTGCCAGCAGCTTGGGTGGGTTCTCTGGAAACACCATATATTTT. It specifies CASSLGGFSGNTIYF. The variable domain in full, completed from reference TRBV5-5 and TRBJ1-3, reads DAGVTQSPTHLIKTRGQQVTLRCSPISGHKSVSWYQQVLGQGPQFIFQYYEKEERGRGNFPDRFSARQFPNYSSELNVNALLLGDSALYLCASSLGGFSGNTIYFGEGSWLTVV.

The chain couples TRBV28 to TRBJ1-2; D gene uncertain. The CDR3 covers 17 residues. The V and J ends lost 8 bases and 4 bases respectively, with 26 bases between them. The germline CDR1 and CDR2 sequences are MDHEN and SYDVKM. CDR3: CASLHRPTEYRTYGYTF. The CDR3 DNA follows: TGTGCCAGCCTCCATAGACCTACCGAGTATCGGACCTATGGCTACACCTTC.

The V gene is TRBV7-6, the J gene TRBJ1-1; TRBD1 is a possible D gene (5 bases). The germline V gene encodes CDR1 SGHVS and CDR2 FNYEAQ. The CDR3 has 14 residues. Trimming took off 3 bases at V and 3 bases at J, with 11 bases between the two ends. The DNA of the CDR3 is TGTGCCAGCAGCTTCAGTAGGGGAGACACTGAAGCTTTCTTT. Translation gives CASSFSRGDTEAFF.

The V gene is TRBV2, the J gene TRBJ1-3; D uncertain. This CDR3 has 15 amino acids. Germline V CDR1 and CDR2: SNHLY, FYNNEI. Trimming left V 4 bases short and J 0 bases short, with 10 bases between. Here the CDR3 DNA reads TGTGCCAGCAGTGTTGGCGCCAGCTCTGGAAACACCATATATTTT. Translated: CASSVGASSGNTIYF.

This chain joins TRBV18 and TRBJ2-1; D tentatively fits TRBD1 or TRBD2 (5 bases each). This CDR3 spans 15 amino acids. The V gene lost 2 bases and the J gene lost 9 bases, with 17 bases spanning the gap. The germline V gene encodes CDR1 KGHSH and CDR2 LQKENI. DNA for the CDR3: TGTGCCAGCTCACCAAGAACAAAGGGACGGAGTGAGCAGTTCTTC. Residues: CASSPRTKGRSEQFF.

This rearrangement joins TRBV12-3 or TRBV12-4 to TRBJ1-2; perhaps TRBD1 as D (5 bases). V was trimmed by 4 bases and J by 8 bases, leaving 14 bases between them. The CDR3 consists of 13 residues. The CDR3 protein is CASSYGTASGYTF. The CDR3, as DNA: TGTGCCAGCAGTTACGGGACGGCGAGCGGCTACACCTTC.

V usage is TRBV19 and J usage is TRBJ1-5; tentatively, D is TRBD1 (6 bases). The CDR3 is made up of 13 amino acids. Trimming pared 1 base from V and 7 bases from J, leaving 8 bases between. CDR1 and CDR2 (germline): LNHDA, SQIVND (reference sequence). The CDR3 sequence is CASSIGTAQPQHF. The CDR3 nucleotides read TGTGCCAGTAGTATAGGGACAGCACAGCCCCAGCATTTT.

The chain recombines TRBV6-5 with TRBJ2-7; D is unclear. Trimming cost V 6 bases and J 2 bases, with 11 bases left between them. The CDR3 is 13 residues long. Germline CDR1 MNHEY, CDR2 SVGAGI. Here the CDR3 DNA reads TGTGCCAGCAGAGACACGGATACCTACGAGCAGTACTTC. Its protein product is CASRDTDTYEQYF.

This clone was picked up one time. The chain has TRBV4-3 and TRBJ1-2; no clear D. The CDR3 runs 13 residues. V gave up 0 bases and J gave up 2 bases, with 4 bases separating them. Per the germline V gene, CDR1 is LGHNA and CDR2 is YSLEER. In DNA, the CDR3 is TGCGCCAGCAGCCAAGATTTAAACTATGGCTACACCTTC. The encoded protein is CASSQDLNYGYTF.

The chain joins TRBV12-3 or TRBV12-4 to TRBJ1-1, with a possible D match to TRBD1 (5 bases). The length of the CDR3 is 12 residues. V dropped 1 base and J dropped 6 bases, with 6 bases sitting between them. DNA for the CDR3: TGTGCCAGCAGTTTAGGACAGTCTGAAGCTTTCTTT. Protein sequence: CASSLGQSEAFF.

The chain combines TRBV5-8 with TRBJ1-2, with 7 bases that match TRBD1. CDR1 is SGHTS, CDR2 YDEGEE, per germline. The CDR3 has 12 amino acids. The V and J ends lost 4 bases and 5 bases, in that order; junction bases with no gene match: 2. The CDR3 sequence is CASSRTGYGYTF. The CDR3 DNA follows: TGTGCCAGCAGCCGGACAGGATATGGCTACACCTTC.

The rearrangement joins TRBV2 to TRBJ2-1; either TRBD1 or TRBD2 may fit D (5 bases each). Germline lookup yields CDR1 SNHLY and CDR2 FYNNEI. V lost 5 bases and J 0 bases, leaving 11 bases between the germline ends. The CDR3 runs 15 residues. The CDR3 loop is CASSPGRSSYNEQFF. The CDR3 nucleotides are TGTGCCAGCAGTCCGGGACGGAGCTCCTACAATGAGCAGTTCTTC. The full variable domain, completed using reference TRBV2 and TRBJ2-1, is EPEVTQTPSHQVTQMGQEVILRCVPISNHLYFYWYRQILGQKVEFLVSFYNNEISEKSEIFDDQFSVERPDGSNFTLKIRSTKLEDSAMYFCASSPGRSSYNEQFFGPGTRLTVL.

This clone was detected once. V gene TRBV27 combines with J gene TRBJ1-5; no reliable D call. V was trimmed by 8 bases and J by 0 bases, leaving 20 bases between them. This CDR3 region has 17 residues. Germline V gene sequence: CDR1 MNHEY, CDR2 SMNVEV (reference sequence). CDR3 in amino acids: CASGPQFGVLSNQPQHF. CDR3 bases: TGTGCCAGCGGCCCTCAGTTTGGGGTGCTTAGCAATCAGCCCCAGCATTTT.